These 4 T cell receptor beta chains originate from one sample sequenced in a study of response to subunit inactivated influenza vaccine (dated by TCRdb to the late 2010s). Libraries were built with RT-PCR. Sequenced on an Illumina HiSeq 2500. TCRdb ran its own pipeline on the public reads, namely fastp trimming at Q25 and MiXCR clone calling, and kept in-frame beta chains. Under each unique CDR3 protein, matching rows form one entry showing the most common genes and DNA. This sample lists about 500,000 distinct CDR3 sequences; 10% to 15% were detected once. Of the sample, around 14% is held by the ten largest clones. In light of the paper, this sample's time point label describes: 45 days after influenza vaccine administration. The material was PBMCs from blood, obtained more than 35 days after vaccination. The receptors were sampled from a man in his fifties or sixties who received an inactivated influenza vaccine. Donor details come from another sample of the same person, matched by shared clones.

This clonotype was observed a few times. The J gene is TRBJ2-1, the V gene TRBV20-1; 9 nucleotides line up with TRBD2. Unmatched junction bases numbered 10, after V lost 6 bases and J lost 7 bases. CDR3 length: 14 amino acids. Germline V CDR1 and CDR2: DFQATT, SNEGSKA (reference sequence). CDR3 DNA: TGCAGTGCCCCCTTTAGGCGGGGGGGAAATGAGCAGTTCTTC. It translates to CSAPFRRGGNEQFF.

This clonotype was counted between two and nine times. The chain combines TRBV4-3 with TRBJ2-3, with D perhaps TRBD1 or TRBD2 (7 bases each). CDR1 is LGHNA and CDR2 is YSLEER in the germline V gene. CDR3 length equals 16 residues. Trimming pared 5 bases from V and 5 bases from J, leaving 20 bases between. For the CDR3, the DNA is TGCGCCAGCAGCAGGGGGCAGGAGCGGGATCTAGATACGCAGTATTTT. It is translated as CASSRGQERDLDTQYF.

The chain uses TRBV5-4 and TRBJ2-1, with unresolved D. The CDR3 has 16 amino acids. The V end lost 0 bases, the J end lost 6 bases, and 16 bases lay between the germline ends. Germline V CDR1 and CDR2: SGHNT, YYREEE (reference sequence). The CDR3 sequence: CASSLGPGQQGNEQFF. The CDR3 coding sequence is TGTGCCAGCAGCTTGGGTCCGGGCCAGCAAGGCAATGAGCAGTTCTTC. Filled out from reference TRBV5-4 and TRBJ2-1, the complete variable domain reads ETGVTQSPTHLIKTRGQQVTLRCSSQSGHNTVSWYQQALGQGPQFIFQYYREEENGRGNFPPRFSGLQFPNYSSELNVNALELDDSALYLCASSLGPGQQGNEQFFGPGTRLTVL.

This clonotype was found a few times. CDR3 in DNA: TGCGCCAGCAGCCCACGTCGGGTTAGCGGGGGGCGCACAGATACGCAGTATTTT. Amino acids: CASSPRRVSGGRTDTQYF. The V gene is TRBV5-1, the J gene TRBJ2-3, with 10 bases identical to TRBD2. Germline trimming cut 4 bases from V and 1 base from J; bases unmatched to any gene: 12. Germline V CDR1 and CDR2: SGHRS, YFSETQ. The CDR3 is 18 amino acids.